The source of this T cell receptor (beta chain) is a study of CD8 T cells in ankylosing spondylitis. Regarding the study as a whole: In ankylosing spondylitis blood, a motif of several highly homologous TCR beta variants appeared characteristic.

TCRdb independently ran MiXCR on the 5' RACE reads; one entry per CDR3 protein. The sample shows about 750,000 distinct CDR3 sequences, around 19% of them seen only once. This clonotype was seen only a few times. Antigen: not known. V lost 0 bases and J lost 4; bases outside the gene matches: 8. This CDR3 spans 18 amino acids. The V gene's germline CDR1 is MRHNA and CDR2 SNTAGT. The sequence came from a male donor with ankylosing spondylitis. The chain links TRBV6-4 to TRBJ2-6; 8 nucleotides agree with TRBD1. The sample was blood, either unsorted or a sorted T cell fraction (not recorded which). CDR3 in amino acids: CASSDSGMTGAGANVLTF. In nucleotides, the CDR3 is TGTGCCAGCAGTGACTCTGGGATGACAGGGGCAGGGGCCAACGTCCTGACTTTC.